What follows describes a single TCR beta chain. What it binds is not known. This specimen comes from a study of T cell repertoires in cytomegalovirus infection. Looking at the study overall: Public TCR beta signatures provided an indication of both CMV infection and a matching HLA type.

The study's findings and limits: The ex vivo response was dominated by HLA-C-restricted CMV-specific TCR beta clonotypes. Frequencies of public TCR beta families were cumulated, and this identified carriers of CMV plus the relevant HLA.

The CDR3 runs 12 residues. The ends were cut back, 5 bases at V and 6 bases at J, with 13 bases in the middle. Germline CDR1 is DFQATT and CDR2 is SNEGSKA (reference sequence). MiXCR, applied by TCRdb to the reads, yields one record per CDR3 protein. This sample has approximately 770,000 distinct CDR3 sequences, with around 29% found just once. This material consisted of cultured CD8+ T cells from PBMCs, taken from culture after CMV antigen stimulation. This chain uses TRBV20-1 with TRBJ1-2; no reliable D call. The clonotype originates from a human donor in good health (CMV status not recorded). Some clones in this sample may be carry-over from other donors' samples. The CDR3 loop reads CSAPVRSDGYTF. The CDR3 nucleotides are TGCAGTGCTCCCGTCCGGTCCGATGGCTACACCTTC.